A single sample gave rise to the 13 T cell receptor beta chains below, sequenced in a study of identical twins. TCRdb used MiXCR to reprocess the 5' RACE reads, holding one entry per CDR3 protein. Of 200,000 to 300,000 distinct CDR3 sequences detected, about 7.5% appear once; the ten largest clones hold around 5%. The sample was also linked to a second study, of yellow fever vaccine responses in identical twins.

The specimen sequenced was CD8+ T cells sorted from blood. Every receptor here comes from a woman in her late teens or twenties in good health.

This clonotype was detected ten times or more. The genes are TRBV3-1 and TRBJ2-1; 7 nucleotides agree with TRBD2. V was pared by 3 bases and J by 0 bases, with 11 bases of the junction left unmatched. The germline gives CDR1 LGHDT, CDR2 YNNKEL (reference sequence). This CDR3 has 18 amino acids. The CDR3 protein is CASSQGDVAGVSYNEQFF. The CDR3 coding sequence is TGTGCCAGCAGCCAGGGGGATGTCGCGGGAGTCTCCTACAATGAGCAGTTCTTC.

This clonotype appeared many times. J is TRBJ2-1 and V is TRBV4-1; D may be TRBD2 (5 bases). Trimming stripped 0 bases from V and 1 base from J, with 16 bases between. CDR1 MGHRA and CDR2 YSYEKL come from the germline V gene. The CDR3 extends over 18 amino acids. CDR3 in DNA: TGCGCCAGCAGCCAAGATCCGATAAGCGGATATTCCTACAATGAGCAGTTCTTC. Translation gives CASSQDPISGYSYNEQFF.

The J gene is TRBJ2-5, the V gene TRBV7-3, with 14 positions matching TRBD2. This CDR3 has 17 residues. The J segment lost 5 bases and the V segment lost 5 bases, leaving 10 bases of the junction unmatched. Germline V gives CDR1 SGHTA, CDR2 FQGTGA. CDR3 DNA sequence: TGTGCCAGCAGCAGGGGACTAGCGGGAGAGTATCGGGAGACCCAGTACTTC. The encoded protein is CASSRGLAGEYRETQYF.

This clonotype has only a few counts. The chain couples TRBV7-8 to TRBJ2-1; 10 nucleotides agree with TRBD2. Germline V CDR1 and CDR2: SGHVS, FQNEAQ. The CDR3 is 15 amino acids. The V segment lost 6 bases and the J segment 3 bases; nucleotides outside the gene matches: 5. The CDR3 sequence: CASSSLAGIYNEQFF. The CDR3 region has the DNA TGTGCCAGCAGTTCACTAGCGGGGATCTACAATGAGCAGTTCTTC.

The chain uses TRBV6-5 and TRBJ1-2; 11 bases line up with TRBD1. The CDR3 loop spans 15 amino acids. The germline V gene encodes CDR1 MNHEY and CDR2 SVGAGI. With V trimmed by 0 bases and J by 7 bases, 4 bases remained unmatched. The CDR3 DNA is TGTGCCAGCAGTTACTCCCGGACAGGGGGCGGTGGCTACACCTTC. This encodes CASSYSRTGGGGYTF.

There are many counts of this clonotype. The chain couples TRBV12-3 or TRBV12-4 to TRBJ2-5; no definite D call. The CDR3 is 13 amino acids. V gave up 3 bases and J gave up 2 bases, with 7 bases separating them. The CDR3 loop is CASSFTVQETQYF. The DNA of the CDR3 is TGTGCCAGCAGTTTTACGGTTCAAGAGACCCAGTACTTC.

This clonotype was recorded a few times. The chain joins TRBV2 to TRBJ2-7; TRBD2 is a possible D gene (5 bases). Trimming removed 8 bases from V and 2 bases from J, with 19 bases in between. CDR3 length equals 15 residues. Germline V lookup: CDR1 SNHLY, CDR2 FYNNEI. The CDR3 DNA reads as TGTGCCAGCGGACGAAGCGGCAGGAGACCCTACGAGCAGTACTTC. Translated, it gives CASGRSGRRPYEQYF.

The chain has TRBV5-1 and TRBJ1-6; TRBD1 matches at 11 bases. CDR1 and CDR2 (germline): SGHRS, YFSETQ. This CDR3 is built from 15 residues. The V gene end was trimmed by 5 bases and the J gene end by 10 bases; junction bases not matched to a gene: 8. In DNA form, the CDR3 reads TGCGCCAGCAGGGATGGACAGGGGGCGAGGTCACCCCTCCACTTT. It yields the protein CASRDGQGARSPLHF.

Turning to this clonotype: One junction end does not reproduce the germline sequence, and a read error may be involved. The genes are TRBV6-1 and TRBJ2-1, with 9 bases identical to TRBD2. Germline V gives CDR1 MNHNS, CDR2 SASEGT. The CDR3 sequence is 14 residues long. The CDR3 sequence is CASRSTSGYDEQFF. CDR3 bases: TGTGCCAGCAGATCGACTAGCGGCTACGATGAGCAGTTCTTC.

Many counts were recorded for this clonotype. This chain connects TRBV12-3 or TRBV12-4 to TRBJ2-7; a possible D gene is TRBD1 (6 bases). The CDR3 has 14 residues. Trimming removed 4 bases from V and 3 bases from J, with 13 bases in between. The CDR3 sequence is CASSSWTVHYEQYF. DNA of the CDR3: TGTGCCAGCAGTTCCTGGACAGTCCACTACGAGCAGTACTTC.

This clonotype was detected a few times. This rearrangement joins TRBV27 to TRBJ1-5, with D hard to call. V was cut by 0 bases and J by 1 base, with 7 bases left in between. Germline values: CDR1 MNHEY, CDR2 SMNVEV (reference sequence). The CDR3 consists of 15 residues. Here the CDR3 DNA reads TGTGCCAGCAGTTTATCCGGGATGAGCAATCAGCCCCAGCATTTT. This sequence encodes CASSLSGMSNQPQHF.

The chain combines TRBV29-1 with TRBJ2-3; perhaps TRBD2 as D (6 bases). There are 16 residues in the CDR3. Germline values: CDR1 SQVTM, CDR2 ANQGSEA. The germline V and J ends were trimmed by 6 bases and 0 bases, with 19 bases remaining between them. In DNA, the CDR3 is TGCAGCGTAGAGATATCCGGGACTTTAAGCACAGATACGCAGTATTTT. It encodes CSVEISGTLSTDTQYF.

V is TRBV10-3 and J is TRBJ1-5, with a tentative D call TRBD1 (5 bases). This CDR3 is 14 amino acids long. In germline, CDR1 is ENHRY, CDR2 SYGVKD. Trimming took 3 bases from V and 3 from J, leaving 9 bases between them. CDR3 region: CAISDPGTNQPQHF. CDR3 in DNA: TGTGCCATCAGTGACCCCGGGACCAATCAGCCCCAGCATTTT.